This T cell receptor (beta chain) was captured by sequencing in a study of regulatory T cells in long-lasting Graves disease. About the study: The study enrolled newly diagnosed Graves' patients on antithyroid drugs under 3 months.

Points from the study as a whole: Thyroid tissue went unexamined; only peripheral blood was analyzed.

V lost 6 bases and J lost 5, with 11 bases in between. CDR3 length: 13 residues. Time point of the sample: newly diagnosed GD, antithyroid drugs for less than 3 months. Extracted RNA from PBMCs served as the source of the TCR library. Diagnoses of Graves' disease were made by American Thyroid Association guidelines. At least ten counts were recorded for this clonotype. What it binds is not known. Through Arm-PCR of CDR3 regions and iRepertoire HTBI primers, TCR beta libraries were built. TCRdb itself ran the multiplex PCR reads through MiXCR, one entry per CDR3 protein. This sample has some 240,000 distinct CDR3 sequences, with roughly 19% found just once. This sample also belongs to another study, concerning T cells in Graves' hyperthyroidism and ophthalmopathy. That paper notes: Lactation, pregnancy, other autoimmune disease or uncontrolled infection excluded patients.

The receptor's source is a woman aged 30 to 39 with Graves disease. The sample in question was peripheral blood mononuclear cells (PBMCs), obtained at new diagnosis, from a patient treated with antithyroid drugs. V gene TRBV12-3 or TRBV12-4 combines with J gene TRBJ1-5; D is undetermined. The CDR3 here is CASRPRPDQPQHF. CDR3 bases: TGTGCCAGCAGGCCACGACCCGATCAGCCCCAGCATTTT.